Presented here are 15 T cell receptor beta chains from one specimen sequenced in a study of OX40 agonist ivuxolimab in advanced cancers. Libraries were prepared by immunoSEQ multiplex PCR; TCRdb keeps only in-frame clonotypes and omits some of them. The sample has under 13,000 clones, about two thirds seen once; the top ten hold around 33%. Material: CD4+ or CD8+ T cells sorted from blood, obtained in a trial of the OX40 agonist ivuxolimab. These TCRs come from an adult with an advanced solid tumor such as melanoma, head and neck, liver or kidney cancer.

The chain has TRBV21-1 and TRBJ2-7; the table names TRBD1, a call not compared with the DNA. TRBV21-1 is a pseudogene locus. This CDR3 is 14 amino acids long. CDR3 bases: TGTGCCAGCAGCAAAAACAGGGCCTCCTACGAGCAGTACTTC. This codes for CASSKNRASYEQYF.

This clone has only one observation. This CDR3 is CAWSVGSRNTEAFF. CDR3 nucleotide sequence: TGTGCCTGGAGTGTCGGCAGCCGGAACACTGAAGCTTTCTTT. This chain connects TRBV30 to TRBJ1-1, with unresolved D. CDR1 GTSNPN and CDR2 SVGIG come from the germline V gene (reference sequence). The CDR3 is made up of 14 amino acids. The V gene lost 0 bases and the J gene lost 1 base, with 9 bases spanning the gap. The whole variable domain, filled in from reference TRBV30 and TRBJ1-1, reads SQTIHQWPATLVQPVGSPLSLECTVEGTSNPNLYWYRQAAGRGLQLLFYSVGIGQISSEVPQNLSASRPQDRQFILSSKKLLLSDSGFYLCAWSVGSRNTEAFFGQGTRLTVV.

The V and J genes are TRBV6-6 and TRBJ1-3; the match to TRBD1 covers 10 bases. J gave up 4 bases and V 8 bases, and 8 bases lay outside the gene matches. CDR1 MNHNY and CDR2 SVGAGI come from the germline V gene (reference sequence). The CDR3 runs 15 residues. The DNA of the CDR3 is TGTGCCAGCTCGATGACAGGGGGCGCGGGAAACACCATATATTTT. As protein: CASSMTGGAGNTIYF.

The chain joins TRBV7-6 to TRBJ1-1; D is undetermined. Germline CDR1 is SGHVS and CDR2 is FNYEAQ. The V and J ends lost 0 bases and 1 base respectively, with 12 bases between them. This CDR3 has 16 residues. CDR3 sequence: CASSLAVISGNTEAFF. CDR3 DNA sequence: TGTGCCAGCAGCTTAGCTGTTATCTCAGGGAACACTGAAGCTTTCTTT.

The V gene is TRBV14, the J gene TRBJ2-4; possible D gene TRBD2, 6 bases. Deletions cut 0 bases from V and 5 bases from J, with 17 bases between. The CDR3 consists of 17 residues. The V gene's germline CDR1 is SGHDN and CDR2 FVKESK. The chain's CDR3 is CASSQDVSSGIENIQYF. CDR3 sequence (DNA): TGTGCCAGCAGCCAAGACGTGAGTAGCGGTATAGAAAACATTCAGTACTTC.

This clone has more than one count but fewer than ten. The chain has TRBV9 and TRBJ2-7, with a weak D call TRBD2 (6 bases). The CDR3 is made up of 15 amino acids. The germline gives CDR1 SGDLS, CDR2 YYNGEE. The germline V and J ends were trimmed by 3 bases and 5 bases, with 18 bases remaining between them. The CDR3 nucleotides read TGTGCCAGCAGCGCGCGGGGTACCCCTAGCCACGAGCAGTACTTC. Amino acids: CASSARGTPSHEQYF.

V usage is TRBV29-1 and J usage is TRBJ2-7; TRBD1 matches at 8 bases. The CDR3 length is 13 residues. After removal of 7 bases from V and 2 bases from J, the junction contained 7 bases not matched to a gene. Germline V gene data show CDR1 as SQVTM and CDR2 as ANQGSEA. Here the CDR3 DNA reads TGCAGCGCTGGACAGGGTCCTACCTACGAGCAGTACTTC. Protein sequence: CSAGQGPTYEQYF.

This chain joins TRBV19 and TRBJ1-1; D uncertain. V lost 6 bases and J lost 3, with 20 bases in between. The germline V gene encodes CDR1 LNHDA and CDR2 SQIVND (reference sequence). The CDR3 totals 16 residues. CDR3 in amino acids: CASSRIYYSRDTEAFF. The DNA for the CDR3 is TGTGCCAGTAGCCGTATTTACTACTCGAGGGACACTGAAGCTTTCTTT.

This clone was seen a single time. This chain links TRBV18 with TRBJ1-4; D not certain. Germline CDR1 is KGHSH and CDR2 is LQKENI. This CDR3 has 16 residues. The V gene lost 1 base and the J gene lost 8 bases, with 17 bases spanning the gap. In DNA form, the CDR3 reads TGTGCCAGCTCACCACGTTCATCTTCTATCCTCGAAAAACTGTTTTTT. Amino acid sequence: CASSPRSSSILEKLFF. The full variable domain, its missing parts supplied by reference TRBV18 and TRBJ1-4, is NAGVMQNPRHLVRRRGQEARLRCSPMKGHSHVYWYRQLPEEGLKFMVYLQKENIIDESGMPKERFSAEFPKEGPSILRIQQVVRGDSAAYFCASSPRSSSILEKLFFGSGTQLSVL.

CDR3 residues: CASSIWDKNTGELFF. Here the CDR3 DNA reads TGTGCCAGTAGTATCTGGGACAAGAACACCGGGGAGCTGTTTTTT. The rearrangement uses TRBV19 and TRBJ2-2; possible D gene TRBD1, 6 bases. Per germline, CDR1 LNHDA and CDR2 SQIVND (reference sequence). V lost 3 bases and J 1 base, leaving 9 bases between the germline ends. This CDR3 has 15 residues.

V gene TRBV25-1 combines with J gene TRBJ2-3; TRBD1 aligns across 10 bases. There are 15 residues in the CDR3. CDR1 is MGHDK, CDR2 SYGVNS, per germline. V shed 6 bases and J 0 bases; nucleotides not matched to a gene: 3. The chain's CDR3 is CASRGQGTSTDTQYF. Here the CDR3 DNA reads TGTGCCAGCAGGGGACAGGGGACTAGCACAGATACGCAGTATTTT.

This clone rates as medium-sized. The gene calls are TRBV27 and TRBJ2-5; D not resolved. This CDR3 contains 11 residues. Germline V lookup: CDR1 MNHEY, CDR2 SMNVEV (reference sequence). V shed 3 bases and J shed 5 bases, with 4 bases lying between them. CDR3 bases: TGTGCCAGCAGTTTGAGGGAGACCCAGTACTTC. Its translation: CASSLRETQYF.

The chain employs TRBV7-8 and TRBJ2-1; 7 positions agree with TRBD1. The junction had 8 bases not matched to a gene; V was cut back by 5 bases and J by 4 bases. The germline V gene has CDR1 SGHVS and CDR2 FQNEAQ. The CDR3 runs 15 residues. The CDR3 loop reads CASSPWTGEYNEQFF. CDR3 nucleotides: TGTGCCAGCAGCCCCTGGACAGGCGAGTACAATGAGCAGTTCTTC.

This chain joins TRBV14 and TRBJ2-7; the D is unclear. Trimming left V 1 base short and J 2 bases short, with 12 bases between. From germline, CDR1 is SGHDN and CDR2 FVKESK. The CDR3 runs to 15 residues. CDR3 region: CASSQVEALPYEQYF. The CDR3 DNA follows: TGTGCCAGCAGCCAAGTAGAAGCCCTTCCCTACGAGCAGTACTTC. Full variable domain (rest looked up from reference TRBV14 and TRBJ2-7): EAGVTQFPSHSVIEKGQTVTLRCDPISGHDNLYWYRRVMGKEIKFLLHFVKESKQDESGMPNNRFLAERTGGTYSTLKVQPAELEDSGVYFCASSQVEALPYEQYFGPGTRLTVT.

There are a few counts of this clone. The same CDR3 arises from other DNA sequences in this sample as well. V usage is TRBV9 and J usage is TRBJ2-1; D is perhaps TRBD1 (6 bases). CDR1 and CDR2 from the germline V gene are SGDLS and YYNGEE. The CDR3 totals 15 residues. Trimming shortened V by 0 bases and J by 6 bases, and 13 bases separated the two germline ends. CDR3 in amino acids: CASSVAGGPGNEQFF. The CDR3 DNA is TGTGCCAGCAGCGTAGCTGGGGGCCCGGGCAATGAGCAGTTCTTC.